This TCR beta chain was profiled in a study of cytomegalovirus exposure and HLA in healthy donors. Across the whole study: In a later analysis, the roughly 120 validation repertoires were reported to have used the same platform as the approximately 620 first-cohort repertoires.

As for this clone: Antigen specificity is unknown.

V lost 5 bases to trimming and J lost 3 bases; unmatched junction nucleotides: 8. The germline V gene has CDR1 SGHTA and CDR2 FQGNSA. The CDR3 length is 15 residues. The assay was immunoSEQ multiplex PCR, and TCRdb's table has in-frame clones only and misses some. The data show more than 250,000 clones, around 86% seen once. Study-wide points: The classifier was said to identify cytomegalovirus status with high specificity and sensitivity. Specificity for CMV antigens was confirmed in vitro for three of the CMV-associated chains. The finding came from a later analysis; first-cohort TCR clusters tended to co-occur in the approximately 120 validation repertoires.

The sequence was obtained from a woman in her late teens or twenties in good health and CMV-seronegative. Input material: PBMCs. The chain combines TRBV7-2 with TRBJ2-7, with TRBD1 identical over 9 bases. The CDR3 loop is CASSLGQGSFYEQYF. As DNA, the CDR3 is TGTGCCAGCAGCCTCGGACAGGGGTCTTTCTACGAGCAGTACTTC.